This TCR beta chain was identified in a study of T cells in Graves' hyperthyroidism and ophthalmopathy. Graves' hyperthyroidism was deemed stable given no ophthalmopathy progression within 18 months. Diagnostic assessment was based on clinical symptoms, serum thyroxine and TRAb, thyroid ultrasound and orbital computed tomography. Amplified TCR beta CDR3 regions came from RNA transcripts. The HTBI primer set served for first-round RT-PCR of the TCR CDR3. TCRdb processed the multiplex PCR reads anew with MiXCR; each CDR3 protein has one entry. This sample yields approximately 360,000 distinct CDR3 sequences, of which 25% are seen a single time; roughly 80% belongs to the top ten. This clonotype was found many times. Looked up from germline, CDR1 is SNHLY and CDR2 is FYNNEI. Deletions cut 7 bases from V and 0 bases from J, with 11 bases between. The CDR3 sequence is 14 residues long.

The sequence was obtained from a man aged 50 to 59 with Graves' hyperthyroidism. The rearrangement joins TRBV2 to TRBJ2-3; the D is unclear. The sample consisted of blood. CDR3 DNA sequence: TGTGCCAGCAATCGACAATCTAGCACAGATACGCAGTATTTT. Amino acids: CASNRQSSTDTQYF.